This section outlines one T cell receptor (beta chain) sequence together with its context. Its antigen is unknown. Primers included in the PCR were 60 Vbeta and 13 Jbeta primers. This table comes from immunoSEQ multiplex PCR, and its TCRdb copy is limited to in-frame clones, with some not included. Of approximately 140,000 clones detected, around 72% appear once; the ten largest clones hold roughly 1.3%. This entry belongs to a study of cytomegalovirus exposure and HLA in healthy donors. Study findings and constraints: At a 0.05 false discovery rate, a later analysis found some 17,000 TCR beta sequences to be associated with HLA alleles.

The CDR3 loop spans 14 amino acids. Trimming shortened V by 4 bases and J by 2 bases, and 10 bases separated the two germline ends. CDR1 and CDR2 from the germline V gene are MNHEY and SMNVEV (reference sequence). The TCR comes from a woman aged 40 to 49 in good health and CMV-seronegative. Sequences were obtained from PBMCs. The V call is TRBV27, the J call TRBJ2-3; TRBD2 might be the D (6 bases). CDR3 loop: CASSWAGNTDTQYF. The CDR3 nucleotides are TGTGCCAGCAGTTGGGCGGGGAACACAGATACGCAGTATTTT.